This paragraph covers one TCR beta chain sequence. This sample is drawn from a study of T cells in Graves' hyperthyroidism and ophthalmopathy. It was RNA transcripts that yielded the amplified TCR beta CDR3 regions. During a first-round RT-PCR of the TCR CDR3, the HTBI primer set was used. TCRdb recomputed calls from the multiplex PCR reads with MiXCR, one row per CDR3 protein. This sample has more than 450,000 distinct CDR3 sequences, with 15% to 20% found just once. Per germline, CDR1 LNHDA and CDR2 SQIVND (reference sequence). This CDR3 comprises 14 residues. Trimming shortened V by 3 bases and J by 5 bases, and 10 bases separated the two germline ends. Clinical symptoms, serum thyroxine, TRAb, thyroid ultrasound and orbital computed tomography established diagnosis.

The sequence came from a man aged 35-49 years with Graves' ophthalmopathy. The chain carries TRBV19 and TRBJ2-2; D uncertain. The sequenced material came from blood. CDR3 sequence reads: CASSISRWTGELFF. CDR3 in DNA: TGTGCCAGTAGTATCTCCCGGTGGACCGGGGAGCTGTTTTTT.